This entry lists 18 T cell receptor beta chains sequenced from one sample in a study of blood T cell repertoires in COVID-19. Using immunoSEQ multiplex PCR, the repertoire was profiled, and TCRdb retains in-frame clones only, with some absent. The profile covers around 290,000 clones, with approximately 86% appearing a single time and 13% taken by the ten largest. The sample taken for sequencing was peripheral blood. Every receptor here comes from a woman in her 70s with COVID-19, enrolled during active disease.

The rearrangement uses TRBV5-1 and TRBJ2-2; D is undetermined. This CDR3 region has 16 residues. The germline CDR1 and CDR2 sequences are SGHRS and YFSETQ. Trimming removed 0 bases from V and 0 bases from J, with 9 bases in between. The CDR3 bases are TGCGCCAGCAGCTTGGTTTCGCCAGCGAACACCGGGGAGCTGTTTTTT. It yields the protein CASSLVSPANTGELFF.

The chain is built from TRBV12-3 or TRBV12-4 and TRBJ2-1; 8 bases agree with TRBD2. V shed 5 bases and J 15 bases; nucleotides not matched to a gene: 9. The CDR3 runs to 12 residues. Here the CDR3 DNA reads TGTGCCAGCAGTCCAGCTTCGGGGGGGCCGTTCTTC. Protein product: CASSPASGGPFF.

This chain uses TRBV14 with TRBJ1-2; 7 bases line up with TRBD1. After removal of 3 bases from V and 4 bases from J, the junction contained 2 bases not matched to a gene. The CDR3 has 13 amino acids. Germline V gene sequence: CDR1 SGHDN, CDR2 FVKESK. CDR3 sequence reads: CASSQGTAYGYTF. The CDR3 region has the DNA TGTGCCAGCAGCCAGGGGACAGCCTATGGCTACACCTTC.

The chain carries TRBV5-1 and TRBJ2-1; 10 nucleotides match TRBD2. CDR1 SGHRS and CDR2 YFSETQ come from the germline V gene. V dropped 4 bases and J dropped 3; count of bases not matched to a gene: 7. The CDR3 runs to 16 residues. The CDR3, as DNA: TGCGCCAGCAGCCCCAGGCCTAGCGGGGGCTACAATGAGCAGTTCTTC. Encoded protein: CASSPRPSGGYNEQFF.

The chain uses TRBV19 and TRBJ1-5; no clear D. The CDR3 is 13 residues long. Looked up from germline, CDR1 is LNHDA and CDR2 is SQIVND (reference sequence). V was shortened by 4 bases and J by 6 bases, with 10 bases between the two germline ends. In DNA form, the CDR3 reads TGTGCCAGTAGTAGTGGGAGAGGTCAGCCCCAGCATTTT. It encodes CASSSGRGQPQHF.

This sequence joins TRBV7-9 and TRBJ1-1; D remains ambiguous. The CDR3 contains 13 residues. CDR1 SEHNR and CDR2 FQNEAQ come from the germline V gene (reference sequence). Trimming left V 8 bases short and J 6 bases short, with 16 bases between. CDR3 sequence reads: CASETTFLAEAFF. The CDR3 DNA sequence: TGTGCCAGCGAGACTACGTTTTTGGCTGAAGCTTTCTTT. Full variable domain (rest looked up from reference TRBV7-9 and TRBJ1-1): DTGVSQNPRHKITKRGQNVTFRCDPISEHNRLYWYRQTLGQGPEFLTYFQNEAQLEKSRLLSDRFSAERPKGSFSTLEIQRTEQGDSAMYLCASETTFLAEAFFGQGTRLTVV.

The V gene is TRBV29-1, the J gene TRBJ1-4; D uncertain. CDR3 size: 13 residues. Germline-derived CDR1 and CDR2 are SQVTM and ANQGSEA. V was cut by 5 bases and J by 6 bases, with 13 bases left in between. The CDR3 sequence: CSVSMSSDEKLFF. In DNA form, the CDR3 reads TGCAGCGTTTCCATGTCCTCAGATGAAAAACTGTTTTTT.

Concerning this clone: Germline is not matched at one junction end, which may reflect a read error. The V call is TRBV19, the J call TRBJ2-5; 9 bases map to TRBD1. Looked up from germline, CDR1 is LNHDA and CDR2 is SQIVND (reference sequence). CDR3 size: 13 residues. This CDR3 is CASSPGGTGTPDF. CDR3 DNA: TGTGCCAGTAGCCCCGGCGGGACAGGGACCCCGGACTTC.

The J gene is TRBJ1-6, the V gene TRBV6-5; 9 bases match TRBD1. The CDR3 totals 15 residues. Germline loops: CDR1 MNHEY, CDR2 SVGAGI. Trimming removed 7 bases from V and 0 bases from J; junction bases left unmatched: 1. In DNA, the CDR3 is TGTGCCAGCATGGACAGGGGCTCCTATAATTCACCCCTCCACTTT. Amino acids: CASMDRGSYNSPLHF.

V usage is TRBV7-3 and J usage is TRBJ2-1; D unclear. CDR3 length: 13 residues. CDR1 SGHTA and CDR2 FQGTGA come from the germline V gene. Between the trimmed V and J ends, which lost 4 bases and 0 bases, there was a span of 4 bases. This CDR3 reads CASSWSSYNEQFF. DNA for the CDR3: TGTGCCAGCAGCTGGAGCTCCTACAATGAGCAGTTCTTC.

V and J are TRBV19 and TRBJ1-2; D is unresolved. CDR1 and CDR2 from the germline V gene are LNHDA and SQIVND (reference sequence). The CDR3 has 12 residues. With 6 bases removed from V and 6 bases from J, the gap between germline ends came to 11 bases. CDR3 loop: CASRKFEDGYTF. The CDR3, as DNA: TGTGCCAGTAGGAAGTTTGAGGATGGCTACACCTTC.

The gene calls are TRBV18 and TRBJ2-2; 7 bases are a match to TRBD1. Germline-derived CDR1 and CDR2 are KGHSH and LQKENI. V dropped 1 base and J dropped 1; count of bases not matched to a gene: 3. The CDR3 sequence is 16 residues long. The CDR3 sequence: CASSPQTGENTGELFF. The DNA for the CDR3 is TGTGCCAGCTCACCACAAACAGGGGAGAACACCGGGGAGCTGTTTTTT.

V gene TRBV5-1 combines with J gene TRBJ1-1; the D gene is possibly TRBD1 (5 bases). Per the germline V gene, CDR1 is SGHRS and CDR2 is YFSETQ. This CDR3 contains 15 residues. V was shortened by 7 bases and J by 0 bases, with 16 bases between the two germline ends. CDR3 sequence: CASVQGHSLNTEAFF. In nucleotides, the CDR3 is TGCGCCAGCGTCCAGGGCCACTCCTTGAACACTGAAGCTTTCTTT.

The CDR3 bases are TGTGCCAGCACCACTTTTGAAGCAGGGGGCTACGAGCAGTACTTC. Translating it yields CASTTFEAGGYEQYF. The chain combines TRBV28 with TRBJ2-7; 7 bases fit TRBD1. The CDR3 is 15 residues long. Germline assignment: CDR1 MDHEN and CDR2 SYDVKM. The ends lost 7 bases at V and 3 bases at J; junction bases unmatched: 12.

This rearrangement joins TRBV7-2 to TRBJ2-5; D unresolved. Trimming cost V 4 bases and J 4 bases, with 4 bases left between them. This CDR3 region has 11 residues. The germline gives CDR1 SGHTA, CDR2 FQGNSA. The DNA for the CDR3 is TGTGCCAGCAGCTACGGAGAGACCCAGTACTTC. Translating gives CASSYGETQYF.

The chain links TRBV7-2 to TRBJ2-3; TRBD1 aligns across 9 bases. The V segment lost 2 bases and the J segment 1 base; nucleotides outside the gene matches: 10. The germline CDR1 and CDR2 sequences are SGHTA and FQGNSA. This CDR3 has 18 residues. The CDR3 sequence is CASSLSVPRDRGTDTQYF. The CDR3 DNA sequence: TGTGCCAGCAGCTTATCCGTACCTCGGGACAGGGGCACAGATACGCAGTATTTT.

The rearrangement joins TRBV19 to TRBJ1-3; a possible D gene is TRBD1 (6 bases). The CDR3 is 15 residues long. Germline V gene data show CDR1 as LNHDA and CDR2 as SQIVND (reference sequence). The V end lost 4 bases, the J end lost 2 bases, and 12 bases lay between the germline ends. CDR3 in amino acids: CASSRDWDTGNTIYF. CDR3 nucleotide sequence: TGTGCCAGTAGTAGAGACTGGGACACTGGAAACACCATATATTTT.

The V and J genes are TRBV19 and TRBJ1-1; the D gene is possibly TRBD1 (6 bases). The CDR3 has 14 amino acids. V lost 5 bases and J lost 1, with 11 bases in between. Germline V lookup: CDR1 LNHDA, CDR2 SQIVND (reference sequence). This CDR3 reads CASSPGTQNTEAFF. CDR3 nucleotides: TGTGCCAGTAGTCCCGGGACACAGAACACTGAAGCTTTCTTT.